This TCR beta chain is drawn from a study of T cells in Graves' hyperthyroidism and ophthalmopathy. Amplification targeted TCR beta CDR3 regions from RNA transcripts. First-round RT-PCR with HTBI primers amplified the TCR CDR3 region. TCRdb called the multiplex PCR reads again in MiXCR, with one record for every CDR3 protein. Of about 700,000 distinct CDR3 sequences in the sample, approximately 15% were seen once. Germline lookup yields CDR1 SQVTM and CDR2 ANQGSEA. The length of the CDR3 is 12 residues. With 7 bases removed from V and 8 bases from J, the gap between germline ends came to 14 bases. The chain combines TRBV29-1 with TRBJ1-4, with D perhaps TRBD1 (5 bases). The receptor comes from a woman aged 18-29 years with Graves' hyperthyroidism. The sample taken for sequencing was blood. DNA for the CDR3: TGCAGCGCAAACGGGGGGGACGAAAAACTGTTTTTT. This encodes CSANGGDEKLFF.